The 17 T cell receptor beta chains below were found in one sample sequenced in a study of T cell repertoires in ileal Crohn's disease. The data were produced by immunoSEQ multiplex PCR, yet TCRdb's version contains in-frame clones alone and is incomplete. In the table there are under 9,000 clones, 70% of which are singletons. Source material: ileal tissue. The receptors stem from an adult with Crohn's disease.

A few counts support this clone. This chain joins TRBV7-2 and TRBJ1-5, with D hard to call. V lost 1 base, J lost 10 bases, and 17 bases lay in between. The CDR3 runs to 15 residues. The V gene's germline CDR1 is SGHTA and CDR2 FQGNSA. The CDR3 nucleotides read TGTGCCAGCAGCTTAGGTCCAGATCGAGGTGTTCCCCAGCATTTT. This translates into CASSLGPDRGVPQHF.

This clone was observed once. The chain combines TRBV6-5 with TRBJ2-7; perhaps TRBD1 as D (5 bases). Deletions cut 11 bases from V and 2 bases from J, with 13 bases between. CDR1 MNHEY and CDR2 SVGAGI come from the germline V gene. This CDR3 contains 12 residues. CDR3 sequence: CAGNRRTYEQYF. For the CDR3, the DNA is TGTGCCGGGAACAGGCGAACCTACGAGCAGTACTTC.

The chain recombines TRBV2 with TRBJ2-7, with D possibly being TRBD2 (6 bases). The germline V gene has CDR1 SNHLY and CDR2 FYNNEI. V shed 6 bases and J shed 0 bases, with 18 bases lying between them. CDR3 size: 16 residues. Here the CDR3 reads CASRNLDGGPSYEQYF. The DNA of the CDR3 is TGTGCCAGCAGGAATCTTGACGGAGGGCCCTCCTACGAGCAGTACTTC. The full variable domain, rest sourced from reference TRBV2 and TRBJ2-7, is EPEVTQTPSHQVTQMGQEVILRCVPISNHLYFYWYRQILGQKVEFLVSFYNNEISEKSEIFDDQFSVERPDGSNFTLKIRSTKLEDSAMYFCASRNLDGGPSYEQYFGPGTRLTVT.

This clone came up a few times. DNA of the CDR3: TGTGCCAGCAGTGGGGCAGGGGGCTGGAACACTGAAGCTTTCTTT. Its translation: CASSGAGGWNTEAFF. The J gene is TRBJ1-1, the V gene TRBV28; 8 bases line up with TRBD1. Germline V gene lookup returns CDR1 MDHEN and CDR2 SYDVKM. Losses at the gene ends were 5 bases for V and 1 base for J; bases not matched to a gene: 6. This CDR3 spans 15 amino acids.

In this sample, this clone turned up a few times. The chain employs TRBV19 and TRBJ1-4; D is possibly TRBD1 (6 bases). Trimming took off 8 bases at V and 1 base at J, with 11 bases between the two ends. Germline V gene sequence: CDR1 LNHDA, CDR2 SQIVND (reference sequence). The CDR3 has 14 amino acids. The CDR3 sequence is CASRRGQTNEKLFF. The CDR3, as DNA: TGTGCCAGTCGGCGGGGGCAAACTAATGAAAAACTGTTTTTT. The full variable domain, completed using reference TRBV19 and TRBJ1-4, is DGGITQSPKYLFRKEGQNVTLSCEQNLNHDAMYWYRQDPGQGLRLIYYSQIVNDFQKGDIAEGYSVSREKKESFPLTVTSAQKNPTAFYLCASRRGQTNEKLFFGSGTQLSVL.

The rearrangement joins TRBV7-2 to TRBJ1-6, with D perhaps matching TRBD1 (5 bases). The CDR3 covers 17 residues. Trimming removed 1 base at V and 0 bases at J, with 10 bases between. Germline loops: CDR1 SGHTA, CDR2 FQGNSA. The CDR3 here is CASSLDNGASYNSPLHF. The CDR3 DNA is TGTGCCAGCAGCTTAGATAATGGGGCCTCCTATAATTCACCCCTCCACTTT.

The V and J genes are TRBV5-1 and TRBJ2-5, with 12 bases fitting TRBD2. The CDR3 contains 18 residues. Germline V gene data show CDR1 as SGHRS and CDR2 as YFSETQ. V lost 4 bases to trimming and J lost 2 bases; unmatched junction nucleotides: 12. The CDR3 DNA is TGCGCCAGCAGCCCCGGGGGAGGACTAGCGGGGCCTCAAGAGACCCAGTACTTC. This gives the protein CASSPGGGLAGPQETQYF.

The chain employs TRBV2 and TRBJ1-3; no clear D. Germline V gene lookup returns CDR1 SNHLY and CDR2 FYNNEI. Trimming shortened V by 4 bases and J by 4 bases, and 14 bases separated the two germline ends. CDR3 length equals 15 residues. This CDR3 reads CASSATWQAGNTIYF. The CDR3 DNA sequence: TGTGCCAGCAGTGCAACGTGGCAGGCCGGAAACACCATATATTTT. Variable domain in full (rest from reference TRBV2 and TRBJ1-3): EPEVTQTPSHQVTQMGQEVILRCVPISNHLYFYWYRQILGQKVEFLVSFYNNEISEKSEIFDDQFSVERPDGSNFTLKIRSTKLEDSAMYFCASSATWQAGNTIYFGEGSWLTVV.

In DNA, the CDR3 is TGCGCCAGCAGTCAATCGACTAGCGGGAACACCGGGGAGCTGTTTTTT. Its protein is CASSQSTSGNTGELFF. This sequence joins TRBV23-1 and TRBJ2-2; TRBD2 agrees at 9 bases. TRBV23-1 carries the ORF label, with uncertain function. CDR3 size: 16 residues. V was clipped by 0 bases and J by 1 base; unmatched bases: 0.

This chain connects TRBV5-1 to TRBJ2-7; TRBD2 agrees at 7 bases. J gave up 6 bases and V 4 bases, and 10 bases lay outside the gene matches. Per the germline V gene, CDR1 is SGHRS and CDR2 is YFSETQ. The CDR3 is 14 residues long. The CDR3 nucleotides are TGCGCCAGCAGCATGGTGGCTTCGGGGGGCGAGCAGTACTTC. Translated: CASSMVASGGEQYF.

The chain couples TRBV7-2 to TRBJ1-2, with D possibly being TRBD1 (5 bases). There are 16 residues in the CDR3. V was shortened by 5 bases and J by 6 bases, with 22 bases between the two germline ends. Germline-derived CDR1 and CDR2 are SGHTA and FQGNSA. This CDR3 reads CASSQPRGPGGDGYTF. CDR3 DNA: TGTGCCAGCAGCCAACCCCGGGGCCCCGGGGGAGATGGCTACACCTTC.

This clone was counted a few times. The genes are TRBV5-1 and TRBJ2-3; 13 bases are shared with TRBD2. The germline V gene has CDR1 SGHRS and CDR2 YFSETQ. The CDR3 has 17 amino acids. Unmatched junction bases numbered 5, after V lost 4 bases and J lost 0 bases. CDR3 protein: CASSATSGGPSTDTQYF. CDR3 DNA sequence: TGCGCCAGCAGCGCGACTAGCGGGGGGCCCAGCACAGATACGCAGTATTTT.

The chain carries TRBV19 and TRBJ1-1; TRBD1 agrees at 7 bases. The CDR3 contains 12 residues. The V and J ends lost 3 bases and 8 bases, in that order; junction bases with no gene match: 3. CDR1 and CDR2 (germline): LNHDA, SQIVND (reference sequence). The CDR3 sequence: CASSMEGAEAFF. Written as DNA, the CDR3 is TGTGCCAGTAGTATGGAGGGGGCGGAAGCTTTCTTT.

This clone came up a few times. This chain joins TRBV7-9 and TRBJ1-1; possibly TRBD1 for D (6 bases). CDR3 length: 16 residues. V dropped 0 bases and J dropped 1 base, with 12 bases sitting between them. Germline values: CDR1 SEHNR, CDR2 FQNEAQ (reference sequence). This CDR3 reads CASSLAPGQTNTEAFF. The CDR3 DNA follows: TGTGCCAGCAGCTTAGCTCCGGGACAAACGAACACTGAAGCTTTCTTT.

A word on this clone: In the same sample, other DNA sequences code for this CDR3. V usage is TRBV19 and J usage is TRBJ1-2, with a weak D call TRBD1 (6 bases). Trimming removed 10 bases at V and 5 bases at J, with 8 bases between. The germline V gene has CDR1 LNHDA and CDR2 SQIVND (reference sequence). CDR3 length: 10 residues. The CDR3 bases are TGTGCCACTCAGGGGTATGGCTACACCTTC. This sequence encodes CATQGYGYTF. The full variable domain, its missing parts supplied by reference TRBV19 and TRBJ1-2, is DGGITQSPKYLFRKEGQNVTLSCEQNLNHDAMYWYRQDPGQGLRLIYYSQIVNDFQKGDIAEGYSVSREKKESFPLTVTSAQKNPTAFYLCATQGYGYTFGSGTRLTVV.

The V and J genes are TRBV27 and TRBJ1-2; D is ambiguous. The V end lost 6 bases, the J end lost 7 bases, and 18 bases lay between the germline ends. Germline-derived CDR1 and CDR2 are MNHEY and SMNVEV (reference sequence). The CDR3 contains 14 residues. CDR3 residues: CASRLLTEVSGYTF. In DNA, the CDR3 is TGTGCCAGCAGACTCCTCACGGAGGTTAGTGGCTACACCTTC.

The chain employs TRBV15 and TRBJ1-5; TRBD1 aligns across 7 bases. Unmatched junction bases numbered 11, after V lost 5 bases and J lost 7 bases. CDR3 size: 15 residues. Germline-derived CDR1 and CDR2 are LNHNV and YYDKDF (reference sequence). The CDR3 sequence is CATSARQGSGQPQHF. The CDR3 DNA is TGTGCCACCAGCGCACGACAGGGTTCGGGGCAGCCCCAGCATTTT.